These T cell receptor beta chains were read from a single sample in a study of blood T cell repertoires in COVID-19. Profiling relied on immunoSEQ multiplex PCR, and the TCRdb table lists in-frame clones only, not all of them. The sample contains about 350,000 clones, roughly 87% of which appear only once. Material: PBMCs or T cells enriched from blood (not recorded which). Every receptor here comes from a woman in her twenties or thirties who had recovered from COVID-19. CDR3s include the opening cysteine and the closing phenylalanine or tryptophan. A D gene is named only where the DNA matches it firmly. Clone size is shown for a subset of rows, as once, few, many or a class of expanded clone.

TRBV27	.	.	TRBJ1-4	CASSLMGRVATNEKLFF	TGTGCCAGCAGTTTAATGGGGAGGGTCGCAACTAATGAAAAACTGTTTTTT
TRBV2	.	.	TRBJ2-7	CASRPGQGGSYEQYF	TGTGCCAGCAGACCCGGACAGGGAGGGTCCTACGAGCAGTACTTC
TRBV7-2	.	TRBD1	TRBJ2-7	CASSLAPTGGFHEQYF	TGTGCCAGCAGCTTAGCGCCTACAGGGGGCTTCCACGAGCAGTACTTC
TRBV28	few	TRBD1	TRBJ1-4	CASSQTGGGEKLFF	TGTGCCAGCAGCCAAACAGGGGGCGGTGAAAAACTGTTTTTT
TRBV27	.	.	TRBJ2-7	CASQGGSFSDEQYF	TGTGCCAGCCAAGGAGGCAGTTTTAGCGACGAGCAGTACTTC
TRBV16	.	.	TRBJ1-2	CASSQSSGATEVPSYGYTF	TGTGCCAGCAGCCAATCTTCTGGGGCTACAGAAGTCCCCAGCTATGGCTACACCTTC
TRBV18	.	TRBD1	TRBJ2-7	CASSPLGQGESYEQYF	TGTGCCAGCTCACCACTAGGACAGGGGGAGTCCTACGAGCAGTACTTC
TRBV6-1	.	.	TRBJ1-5	CASSELRGVSNQPQHF	TGTGCCAGCAGTGAATTACGGGGTGTTAGCAATCAGCCCCAGCATTTT
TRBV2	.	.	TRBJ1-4	CASSQNSGREEKLFF	TGTGCCAGCAGCCAAAATAGCGGGAGAGAGGAAAAACTGTTTTTT
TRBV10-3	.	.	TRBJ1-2	CAITGSLNYGYTF	TGTGCCATTACAGGTTCCCTTAACTATGGCTACACCTTC
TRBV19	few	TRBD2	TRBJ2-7	CASSVTSGSSYEQYF	TGTGCCAGTAGTGTCACTAGCGGGAGCTCCTACGAGCAGTACTTC
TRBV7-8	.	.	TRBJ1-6	CASSPPSLSPLHF	TGTGCCAGCAGCCCCCCCTCCTTATCACCCCTCCACTTT
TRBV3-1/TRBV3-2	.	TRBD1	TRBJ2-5	CASRRSEGAGETQYF	TGTGCCAGCAGAAGATCAGAGGGGGCAGGAGAGACCCAGTACTTC
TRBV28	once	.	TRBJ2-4	CASGFIDRKNIQYF	TGTGCCAGCGGATTCATAGACAGGAAAAACATTCAGTACTTC
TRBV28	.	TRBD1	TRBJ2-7	CASSLAGTGLFEQYF	TGTGCCAGCAGTTTAGCTGGGACAGGGTTGTTCGAGCAGTACTTC
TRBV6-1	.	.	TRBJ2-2	CASSEGHFTGELFF	TGTGCCAGCAGTGAGGGACATTTCACCGGGGAGCTGTTTTTT
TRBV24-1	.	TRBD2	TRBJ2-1	CATSDSSGRAHNEQFF	TGTGCCACCAGTGATTCTAGCGGGAGGGCCCACAATGAGCAGTTCTTC
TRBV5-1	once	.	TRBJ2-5	CASSLVPDQETQYF	TGCGCCAGCAGCTTGGTGCCAGACCAAGAGACCCAGTACTTC
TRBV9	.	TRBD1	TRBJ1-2	CASSEGTGPNYGYTF	TGTGCCAGCAGCGAGGGGACAGGACCTAACTATGGCTACACCTTC
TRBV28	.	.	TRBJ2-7	CASSSRGSIPPYEQYF	TGTGCCAGCAGTTCCCGGGGTTCTATTCCCCCCTACGAGCAGTACTTC
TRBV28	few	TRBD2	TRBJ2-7	CASSLSGGEGLYEQYF	TGTGCCAGCAGCCTCTCGGGAGGGGAGGGCCTCTACGAGCAGTACTTC
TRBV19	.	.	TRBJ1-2	CASSIPGENYGYTF	TGTGCCAGTAGTATCCCAGGTGAAAACTATGGCTACACCTTC
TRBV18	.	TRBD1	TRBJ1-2	CASSPSSGTGQDGYTF	TGTGCCAGCTCACCCTCCTCCGGGACAGGGCAGGATGGCTACACCTTC
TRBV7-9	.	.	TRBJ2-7	CASSCLAPSYEQYF	TGTGCCAGCAGCTGCCTAGCCCCATCCTACGAGCAGTACTTC
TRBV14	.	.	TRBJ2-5	CASSQGSGTQETQYF	TGTGCCAGCAGCCAAGGTTCCGGGACTCAAGAGACCCAGTACTTC
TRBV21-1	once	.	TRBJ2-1	CASSPATWYKQFF	TGTGCCAGCAGCCCCGCGACTTGGTACAAGCAGTTCTTC
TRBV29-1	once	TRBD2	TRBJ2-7	CSVAGTSGTYEQYF	TGCAGCGTTGCCGGGACTAGCGGGACCTACGAGCAGTACTTC